The subject of this entry is one T cell receptor (beta chain). The antigen is not known. This record comes from a study of beta chain features in type 1 diabetes. Study observations and caveats: Among patients with Type 1 diabetes, TCRB CDR3s were moderately but significantly shorter in every one of the four CD4+ subsets.

Of the isolated RNA, all was reverse transcribed, and so the sequenced material was expressed TCRB transcripts. Using immunoSEQ multiplex PCR, the repertoire was profiled, and TCRdb retains in-frame clones only, with some absent. The sample includes about 41,000 clones, 60% to 75% of them seen just once. Germline V gene data show CDR1 as SGHDT and CDR2 as YYEEEE. V lost 2 bases, J lost 0 bases, and 8 bases lay in between. The CDR3 consists of 15 residues. This clonotype was sampled from a man aged 25 to 45 with type 1 diabetes. Some clones in this sample may be carry-over from other donors' samples. The specimen sequenced was Tregs from blood. The chain combines TRBV5-6 with TRBJ2-2; a weak D match, TRBD1 (5 bases). The CDR3 region is CASSFGRANTGELFF. The CDR3 DNA follows: TGTGCCAGCAGCTTCGGCAGGGCGAACACCGGGGAGCTGTTTTTT.